These 12 T cell receptor beta chains were sequenced from one sample in a study of tumor and adjacent non-tumor tissue in lung cancer. TCRbeta libraries were built with three rounds of nested PCR, modified from ARM-PCR. TCRdb re-called the multiplex PCR reads with MiXCR, one entry per CDR3 protein. The repertoire includes 75,000 to 95,000 distinct CDR3 sequences, around 77% of them detected once, and 8% to 9.5% sits in the top ten. The template was RNA from unsorted bulk tissue. Material: lung tumor tissue. These receptors came from a woman in her forties with non-small cell lung cancer.

This clonotype was recorded once. At one of its ends the junction is not consistent with the germline gene, which may arise from a read error. The rearrangement uses TRBV28 and TRBJ2-1; D uncertain. CDR1 is MDHEN, CDR2 SYDVKM, per germline. CDR3 size: 15 residues. The CDR3 DNA sequence: TGTGCCAGCGGTTTCATCGGAAGTCAATACAATGAGCAGTTCTTC. It encodes CASGFIGSQYNEQFF.

Points on this clonotype: It may be a read error: a sequence one base away is much more abundant. This chain uses TRBV15 with TRBJ1-2, with D perhaps TRBD1 (6 bases). The CDR3 sequence is 15 residues long. Germline V gene sequence: CDR1 LNHNV, CDR2 YYDKDF (reference sequence). The CDR3 spells CSTSRPQGGDYGYTF. The CDR3 DNA reads TGTTCCACCAGCAGACCTCAAGGGGGTGACTATGGCTACACCTTC.

This clonotype was counted many times. The V and J genes are TRBV5-4 and TRBJ2-1, with D possibly being TRBD2 (5 bases). Germline-derived CDR1 and CDR2 are SGHNT and YYREEE (reference sequence). The length of the CDR3 is 17 residues. V lost 5 bases, J lost 0 bases, and 18 bases lay in between. The CDR3 here is CASRPRADQSSYNEQFF. CDR3 nucleotides: TGTGCCAGCAGACCTCGAGCGGACCAGAGCTCCTACAATGAGCAGTTCTTC. The full variable domain, rest sourced from reference TRBV5-4 and TRBJ2-1, is ETGVTQSPTHLIKTRGQQVTLRCSSQSGHNTVSWYQQALGQGPQFIFQYYREEENGRGNFPPRFSGLQFPNYSSELNVNALELDDSALYLCASRPRADQSSYNEQFFGPGTRLTVL.

With respect to this clonotype: The missing conserved phenylalanine or tryptophan at the end of this CDR3 makes a read error likely. This chain uses TRBV11-2 with TRBJ2-3, with D possibly TRBD1 on 6 matching bases. The CDR3 has 14 amino acids. V was shortened by 5 bases and J by 11 bases, with 20 bases between the two germline ends. Germline V gene lookup returns CDR1 SGHAT and CDR2 FQNNGV. The DNA of the CDR3 is TGTGCCAGCAGCCGCACGTGCACGGACAGTAGGCAGTATTCT. Its translation is CASSRTCTDSRQYS.

Comments on this clonotype: Compared with germline, one end of the junction differs, possibly owing to a read error. The V call is TRBV10-3, the J call TRBJ2-1, with 7 positions matching TRBD2. This CDR3 region has 14 residues. The V gene's germline CDR1 is ENHRY and CDR2 SYGVKD. In DNA form, the CDR3 reads TGTGCCATCAGCCCAACTAGTGGGAGGGGTGAGCAGCTCTTC. Translated, it gives CAISPTSGRGEQLF.

As regards this clonotype: Since no conserved phenylalanine or tryptophan closes the CDR3, a read error is the likely cause. It is unclear where the CDR3 begins or ends on the DNA, so no DNA is shown, and the CDR3 is as TCRdb lists it. This chain joins TRBV11-2 and TRBJ1-6; TRBD1 is the table's D call and was not checked against the DNA. Germline CDR1 SGHAT, CDR2 FQNNGV. Termini included, the CDR3 measures 14 amino acids. The CDR3 loop is CDSSSGQALLALHL.

Worth noting for this clonotype: A read error may produce the germline difference seen at one junction end. V gene TRBV11-3 combines with J gene TRBJ2-2; tentative D call: TRBD2 (6 bases). CDR3 length: 14 amino acids. CDR1 and CDR2 (germline): SGHNT, YENEEA. CDR3 sequence (DNA): TGTGTCAGCAGCCCACGGGGGAATACCGGGGAGCTGTTTTTT. Protein sequence: CVSSPRGNTGELFF.

The chain joins TRBV20-1 to TRBJ2-5; 10 nucleotides align to TRBD2. The CDR3 loop spans 13 amino acids. Germline V lookup: CDR1 DFQATT, CDR2 SNEGSKA (reference sequence). Losses at the gene ends were 4 bases for V and 4 bases for J; bases not matched to a gene: 3. CDR3 sequence reads: CSAKGTSVETQYF. The CDR3, as DNA: TGCAGTGCTAAAGGGACTAGCGTAGAGACCCAGTACTTC.

In the case of this clonotype: A read error may account for a junction end that differs from germline. The chain carries TRBV24-1 and TRBJ2-1, with D perhaps matching TRBD1 or TRBD2 (5 bases each). This CDR3 has 18 residues. Germline CDR1 and CDR2: KGHDR and SFDVKD. The CDR3 sequence: CATSDFRDGPSSYNEQLF. CDR3 bases: TGTGCCACCAGTGATTTCCGGGACGGACCCAGCTCCTACAATGAACAGCTCTTC.

Many counts were recorded for this clonotype. The chain is built from TRBV10-1 and TRBJ2-3, with 9 bases fitting TRBD2. In germline, CDR1 is WNHNN, CDR2 SYGVQD (reference sequence). V dropped 3 bases and J dropped 5; count of bases not matched to a gene: 6. This CDR3 comprises 15 residues. CDR3 amino acids: CASSDRSSGKDTQYF. For the CDR3, the DNA is TGCGCCAGCAGTGATCGGTCTAGCGGGAAAGATACGCAGTATTTT.

The J gene is TRBJ2-2, the V gene TRBV6-5; D ambiguous. The V end lost 7 bases, the J end lost 6 bases, and 12 bases lay between the germline ends. This CDR3 spans 13 amino acids. Germline assignment: CDR1 MNHEY and CDR2 SVGAGI. In DNA, the CDR3 is TGTGCCAGCAATTATAGGATTCCCGGGGAGCTGTTTTTT. Its protein product is CASNYRIPGELFF.

This clonotype was recorded at least ten times. V and J are TRBV5-4 and TRBJ2-2; 15 bases align to TRBD2. Germline lookup yields CDR1 SGHNT and CDR2 YYREEE (reference sequence). This CDR3 comprises 17 residues. V dropped 7 bases and J dropped 5; count of bases not matched to a gene: 9. This CDR3 is CASSFLGLAGGTGELFF. Written as DNA, the CDR3 is TGTGCCAGCTCATTCTTGGGACTAGCGGGAGGAACCGGGGAGCTGTTTTTT.